This TCR beta chain emerged from a study of T cells after yellow fever vaccination. Germline V gene data show CDR1 as MNHEY and CDR2 as SVGEGT. V gave up 6 bases and J gave up 1 base, with 16 bases separating them. CDR3 length: 15 amino acids. The table lists this clonotype with a few counts. Antigen specificity is unknown. Study-level findings and limits: Abundant clonotypes from the bulk population could get into FACS-sorted repertoires as contaminants.

A single record per CDR3 protein comes from TCRdb applying MiXCR to the 5' RACE reads. Of hundreds of thousands of distinct CDR3 sequences listed, 15% to 20% were seen once; the top ten hold 13% to 15%. The sequencing used PBMCs, collected 15 days after the yellow fever booster vaccination. The V and J genes are TRBV6-2 or TRBV6-3 and TRBJ2-7, with D perhaps TRBD2 (6 bases). The source is a man between 25 and 39 years old who received the YFV17D yellow fever vaccine. CDR3 sequence (DNA): TGTGCCAGCAGGGGGGGTTCAAAGGCGTCCTACGAGCAGTACTTC. Its protein is CASRGGSKASYEQYF.